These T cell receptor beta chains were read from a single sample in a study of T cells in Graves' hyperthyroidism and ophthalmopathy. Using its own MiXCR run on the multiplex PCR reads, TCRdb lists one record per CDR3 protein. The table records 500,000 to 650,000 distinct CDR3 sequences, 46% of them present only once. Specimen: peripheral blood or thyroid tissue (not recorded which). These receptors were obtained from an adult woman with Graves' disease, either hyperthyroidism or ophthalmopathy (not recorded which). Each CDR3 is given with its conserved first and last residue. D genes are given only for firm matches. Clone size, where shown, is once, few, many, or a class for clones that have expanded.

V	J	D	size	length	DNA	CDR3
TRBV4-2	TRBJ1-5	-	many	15	TGTGCCAGCAGTACCGGGGCGAAAAGTCAGCAGCCCCAGCATTTT	CASSTGAKSQQPQHF
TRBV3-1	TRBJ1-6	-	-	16	TGTGCCAGCAGCCAAGTTGGGGGCTGGTATAATTCACCCCTCCACTTT	CASSQVGGWYNSPLHF
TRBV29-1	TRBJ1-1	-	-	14	TGCAGCGTTGGGTGGATACAGGGCGTCTCTGAAGCTTTCTTT	CSVGWIQGVSEAFF
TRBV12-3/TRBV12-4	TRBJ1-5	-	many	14	TGTGCCAGCAGATTTGGGGAGCTCAATCAGCCCCAGCATTTT	CASRFGELNQPQHF
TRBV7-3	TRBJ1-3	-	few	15	TGTGCCAGCAGCTTAGGTGTGGCCTCTGGAAACACCATATATTTT	CASSLGVASGNTIYF
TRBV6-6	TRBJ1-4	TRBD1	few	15	TGTGCCAGCAGGGACACAGGGGGCGGGAATGAAAAACTGTTTTTT	CASRDTGGGNEKLFF
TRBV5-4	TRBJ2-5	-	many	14	TGTGCCAGCAGCGACCCAGTTAACGGGGAGACCCAGTACTTC	CASSDPVNGETQYF
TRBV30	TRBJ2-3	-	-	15	TGTGCCTGGATGGCAGGGCCAACCAACACAGATACGCAGTATTTT	CAWMAGPTNTDTQYF
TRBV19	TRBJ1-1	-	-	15	TGTGCCAGTAGTATTGGGGGGCTATGGAACACTGAAGCTTTCTTT	CASSIGGLWNTEAFF
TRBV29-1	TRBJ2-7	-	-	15	TGCAGCGTTCTTCCGCAAGGGGATACAGCCTACGAGCAGTACTTC	CSVLPQGDTAYEQYF
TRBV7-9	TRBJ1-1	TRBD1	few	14	TGTGCCAGCAGTTTCGGACAGGGGAACACTGAAGCTTTCTTT	CASSFGQGNTEAFF
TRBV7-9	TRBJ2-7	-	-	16	TGTGCCAGCAGCTTATCCCCCCGGGTCCCCTACTACGAGCAGTATTTC	CASSLSPRVPYYEQYF
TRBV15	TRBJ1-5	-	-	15	TGTGCCGCCAGCAGCCAATCCGGAGGGCCTCAGCCCCAGCATTTT	CAASSQSGGPQPQHF
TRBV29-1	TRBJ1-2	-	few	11	TGCAGCGTTGGGGAGGGAGCTGGCTACACCTTC	CSVGEGAGYTF
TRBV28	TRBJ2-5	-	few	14	TGTGCCAGCAGTTTCGGGCAGTACCAAGAGACCCAGTACTTC	CASSFGQYQETQYF
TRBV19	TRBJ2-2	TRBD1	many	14	TGTGCCAGTAGTAGGGACAGTAGGATCGGGGAGCTGTTTTTT	CASSRDSRIGELFF
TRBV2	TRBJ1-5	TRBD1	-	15	TGTGCCAGCAGTTACCGGGACAGCCTCCCCAGGCCCCAGCATTTT	CASSYRDSLPRPQHF
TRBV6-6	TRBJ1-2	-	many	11	TGTGCCTGCTTCGATTCCTATGGCTACACCTTC	CACFDSYGYTF
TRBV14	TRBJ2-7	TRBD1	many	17	TGTGCCAGCAGCCCCGACGGGACAGGCGTTAGCTCCTACGAGCAGTACTTC	CASSPDGTGVSSYEQYF
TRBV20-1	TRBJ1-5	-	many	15	TGCAGTGCTCACGCAGGGCGTTTTCTCGGACAGCCCCAGCATTTT	CSAHAGRFLGQPQHF
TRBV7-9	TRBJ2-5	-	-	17	TGTGCCAGCAGCTTCAGGGATGGCGGGAACGACCAAGAGACCCAGTACTTC	CASSFRDGGNDQETQYF
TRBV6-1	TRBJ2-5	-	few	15	TGTGCCAGCAGTGAATTGATGGGAGGAAAAGAGACCCAGTACTTC	CASSELMGGKETQYF
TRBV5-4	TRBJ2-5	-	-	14	TGTGCCAGCAGCTTGGCCGAGGGGTCCGGGACCCAGTACTTC	CASSLAEGSGTQYF
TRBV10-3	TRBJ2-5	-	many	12	TGTGCCATCAGTCCGGATAGGGAGACCCAGTACTTC	CAISPDRETQYF
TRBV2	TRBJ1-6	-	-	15	TGTGCCAGCAGACCTACTAACAGGCGGGGTTCACCCCTCCACTTT	CASRPTNRRGSPLHF
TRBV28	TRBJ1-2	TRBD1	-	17	TGTGCCAGCAGTTCTCCTTGGGGGGCAGGGGGCACGAAGGGCTACACCTTC	CASSSPWGAGGTKGYTF
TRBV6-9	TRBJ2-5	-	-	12	TGTGCCAGCAGGGCGAATCTGGAGACCCAGTACTTC	CASRANLETQYF